A single TCR beta chain is shown here with its context. Its antigen is still unknown. The sample originates from a study of response to subunit inactivated influenza vaccine. Study outcomes and limitations: Each seasonal flu vaccination may recruit only limited new T cells, authors suggested.

TCRdb re-called the RT-PCR reads through MiXCR, storing one row per CDR3 protein. The sample records some 480,000 distinct CDR3 sequences, approximately 11% being singletons. Looked up from germline, CDR1 is LGHNA and CDR2 is YSLEER. Trimming removed 0 bases from V and 0 bases from J; junction bases left unmatched: 14. The CDR3 loop spans 20 amino acids. This specimen consisted of PBMCs from blood, obtained roughly 45 days after vaccination. The source of this sequence is a man aged 45-60 years who received an inactivated influenza vaccine. The chain employs TRBV4-3 and TRBJ1-1; TRBD1 matches 9 bases. The CDR3 DNA reads as TGCGCCAGCAGCCAAGAACTCTTGGGACAGGGATATGGGATGAACACTGAAGCTTTCTTT. It is translated as CASSQELLGQGYGMNTEAFF.